One sample yielded the 18 T cell receptor beta chains listed below, sequenced in a study of shared clonotypes between healthy human individuals. Profiled with immunoSEQ multiplex PCR; TCRdb holds only in-frame clones, not every one. Here the sample spans around 600,000 clones, roughly 96% being singletons. Naive CD8 cells comprised CD45RO-negative, CCR7-positively selected cells, excluding terminally differentiated effector memory CD45RA+ cells. The sample consisted of naive CD8+ T cells sorted from blood. The source of these receptors is a woman younger than 45 in good health.

The rearrangement links TRBV7-9 to TRBJ1-4, with 10 bases identical to TRBD1. Germline V gene sequence: CDR1 SEHNR, CDR2 FQNEAQ (reference sequence). There are 14 residues in the CDR3. Trimming took 5 bases from V and 8 from J; bases not matched to a gene: 5. The CDR3 protein is CASSGRQGAEKLFF. In DNA form, the CDR3 reads TGTGCCAGCAGCGGCCGACAGGGGGCGGAAAAACTGTTTTTT.

The gene calls are TRBV27 and TRBJ2-7; no definite D call. CDR1 and CDR2 (germline): MNHEY, SMNVEV (reference sequence). The CDR3 runs 14 residues. The V end lost 8 bases, the J end lost 6 bases, and 20 bases lay between the germline ends. The CDR3 reads CASCGPRGLTEQYF. In DNA form, the CDR3 reads TGTGCCAGCTGTGGCCCCCGAGGCCTTACCGAGCAGTACTTC.

V gene TRBV27 combines with J gene TRBJ2-7; 9 nucleotides agree with TRBD1. V gave up 4 bases and J gave up 4 bases; unmatched junction bases: 8. CDR1 is MNHEY and CDR2 is SMNVEV in the germline V gene (reference sequence). The length of the CDR3 is 15 residues. CDR3 loop: CASSWLGQGLYEQYF. The CDR3 DNA is TGTGCCAGCAGTTGGTTGGGACAGGGCTTATACGAGCAGTACTTC.

The chain uses TRBV27 and TRBJ1-1; D possibly corresponds to TRBD1 (5 bases). From germline, CDR1 is MNHEY and CDR2 SMNVEV (reference sequence). This CDR3 comprises 12 residues. Trimming took 5 bases from V and 5 from J, leaving 9 bases between them. The CDR3 DNA follows: TGTGCCAGCAGTCAGGGCGATACTGAAGCTTTCTTT. Its protein product is CASSQGDTEAFF.

In this sample, this clone turned up once. The V gene is TRBV11-1, the J gene TRBJ1-1, with 8 bases lining up with TRBD1. Germline CDR1 is SGHAT and CDR2 is FQDESV (reference sequence). The CDR3 is 14 residues long. Trimming took 5 bases from V and 4 from J; bases not matched to a gene: 6. The CDR3 loop is CASSETGGSTEAFF. The CDR3 nucleotides are TGTGCCAGCAGCGAAACAGGGGGTAGCACTGAAGCTTTCTTT. The complete variable domain, with remaining parts taken from reference TRBV11-1 and TRBJ1-1, reads EAEVAQSPRYKITEKSQAVAFWCDPISGHATLYWYRQILGQGPELLVQFQDESVVDDSQLPKDRFSAERLKGVDSTLKIQPAELGDSAMYLCASSETGGSTEAFFGQGTRLTVV.

The CDR3 DNA reads as TGTGCCAGCAGTGAATCCACCGGGGGCCTAGCAGACCAAGAGACCCAGTACTTC. Its protein is CASSESTGGLADQETQYF. V is TRBV6-1 and J is TRBJ2-5; either TRBD1 or TRBD2 may fit D (6 bases each). Trimming left V 2 bases short and J 0 bases short, with 19 bases between. The CDR3 has 18 amino acids. CDR1 and CDR2 from the germline V gene are MNHNS and SASEGT.

This clone occurred once. The junction departs from germline at one end; a sequencing error may be responsible. The chain is built from TRBV29-1 and TRBJ2-3; tentative D call: TRBD2 (5 bases). Looked up from germline, CDR1 is SQVTM and CDR2 is ANQGSEA. The CDR3 has 13 amino acids. Here the CDR3 DNA reads TGCAGCGTTCAAGAGCGGAGCACAGATACGCAGTATTTT. Translating gives CSVQERSTDTQYF.

This rearrangement joins TRBV5-1 to TRBJ1-4; 9 bases map to TRBD1. CDR3 size: 14 residues. From germline, CDR1 is SGHRS and CDR2 YFSETQ. V dropped 0 bases and J dropped 8; count of bases not matched to a gene: 2. The CDR3 here is CASSLGDRDEKLFF. The CDR3, as DNA: TGCGCCAGCAGCTTGGGGGACAGGGACGAAAAACTGTTTTTT.

The chain uses TRBV10-1 and TRBJ1-4, with 7 bases aligning to TRBD1. The CDR3 is 15 residues long. The trim removed 2 bases at V and 8 bases at J, leaving 8 bases unmatched. Germline V gene lookup returns CDR1 WNHNN and CDR2 SYGVQD (reference sequence). CDR3 coding DNA: TGCGCCAGCAGTGAGGGAACAGGGGCCTCGGAAAAACTGTTTTTT. This sequence encodes CASSEGTGASEKLFF.

The chain uses TRBV19 and TRBJ1-1; 8 bases are a match to TRBD1. The J segment lost 4 bases and the V segment lost 7 bases, leaving 5 bases of the junction unmatched. Germline V gene data show CDR1 as LNHDA and CDR2 as SQIVND (reference sequence). CDR3 length: 13 amino acids. The chain's CDR3 is CASTQGEVTEAFF. In DNA form, the CDR3 reads TGTGCCAGTACACAGGGGGAGGTCACTGAAGCTTTCTTT.

The rearrangement uses TRBV13 and TRBJ2-5; no firm D call. The DNA end is more similar to TRBJ2-7, so the J call may be wrong. This CDR3 has 13 amino acids. Per germline, CDR1 PRHDT and CDR2 FYEKMQ (reference sequence). The CDR3 region is CASSLGSGSEQYF. The DNA for the CDR3 is TGTGCCAGCAGCTTAGGAAGTGGCTCCGAGCAGTACTTC.

The chain recombines TRBV10-1 with TRBJ2-1; D call uncertain. Germline V gives CDR1 WNHNN, CDR2 SYGVQD (reference sequence). The V end lost 2 bases, the J end lost 6 bases, and 2 bases lay between the germline ends. The CDR3 has 11 amino acids. The CDR3 here is CASSEGNEQFF. CDR3 sequence (DNA): TGCGCCAGCAGTGAGGGCAATGAGCAGTTCTTC.

This chain links TRBV27 with TRBJ1-4; D is perhaps TRBD1 (5 bases). Trimming stripped 2 bases from V and 8 bases from J, with 15 bases between. In germline, CDR1 is MNHEY, CDR2 SMNVEV (reference sequence). The length of the CDR3 is 15 residues. The CDR3 spells CASSLGTGAREKLFF. The CDR3 region has the DNA TGTGCCAGCAGTTTAGGAACAGGCGCCAGAGAAAAACTGTTTTTT. The full variable domain, in which reference TRBV27 and TRBJ1-4 provide the parts outside the CDR3, is EAQVTQNPRYLITVTGKKLTVTCSQNMNHEYMSWYRQDPGLGLRQIYYSMNVEVTDKGDVPEGYKVSRKEKRNFPLILESPSPNQTSLYFCASSLGTGAREKLFFGSGTQLSVL.

The CDR3 region has the DNA TGTGCCAGCACCCGAACTAGGACCTTAAATGAGCAGTTCTTC. The encoded protein is CASTRTRTLNEQFF. The chain has TRBV6-1 and TRBJ2-1, with D possibly matching TRBD2 (5 bases). Germline CDR1 is MNHNS and CDR2 is SASEGT. V lost 7 bases and J 7 bases, leaving 17 bases between the germline ends. The CDR3 is made up of 14 amino acids.

The chain links TRBV7-9 to TRBJ1-1, with 9 bases lining up with TRBD1. The CDR3 is made up of 17 amino acids. Germline CDR1 reads SEHNR; CDR2 reads FQNEAQ (reference sequence). V shed 5 bases and J 0 bases; nucleotides not matched to a gene: 10. This CDR3 is CASSQMDRGPMNTEAFF. The CDR3, as DNA: TGTGCCAGCAGCCAAATGGACAGGGGCCCCATGAACACTGAAGCTTTCTTT.

On this clone: The same CDR3 also results from other DNA sequences found in this sample. The rearrangement joins TRBV28 to TRBJ2-6; D unclear. The CDR3 is made up of 14 amino acids. In germline, CDR1 is MDHEN, CDR2 SYDVKM. V gave up 3 bases and J gave up 0 bases, with 3 bases separating them. The CDR3 sequence: CASSLSSGANVLTF. Here the CDR3 DNA reads TGTGCCAGCAGTTTGAGCTCTGGGGCCAACGTCCTGACTTTC.

The chain joins TRBV5-8 to TRBJ2-7; D gene uncertain. Germline loops: CDR1 SGHTS, CDR2 YDEGEE. Trimming removed 1 base from V and 3 bases from J, with 14 bases in between. This CDR3 contains 15 residues. In DNA, the CDR3 is TGTGCCAGCAGCTTGCTCTCGAGTTTGCACTACGAGCAGTACTTC. This gives the protein CASSLLSSLHYEQYF.

V gene TRBV20-1 combines with J gene TRBJ2-5, with TRBD2 as a possible D gene (5 bases). This CDR3 spans 11 amino acids. V was clipped by 6 bases and J by 5 bases, with 10 bases between them. The germline gives CDR1 DFQATT, CDR2 SNEGSKA (reference sequence). The CDR3, as DNA: TGCAGTGCCCCGGAGGCGGAGACCCAGTACTTC. Amino acid sequence: CSAPEAETQYF.